Listed below are T cell receptor beta chains from one sample, sequenced in a study of blood T cell repertoires in COVID-19. Sequencing used immunoSEQ multiplex PCR; TCRdb keeps in-frame clones, though not all of them. The table has 200,000 to 300,000 clones, about four fifths seen once. What was sequenced was peripheral blood. The receptor source for this set is a woman of 80 years or more with acute or convalescent COVID-19. Both conserved end residues are part of each CDR3. The order of the fields is J gene, V gene, CDR3 length, CDR3 protein.

j_gene: TRBJ2-1
v_gene: TRBV7-8
len: 20
CDR3aa: CASSLKTSWTSGKPNNEQFF

j_gene: TRBJ2-2
v_gene: TRBV5-1
len: 17
CDR3aa: CASSHGQGAMGTGELFF

j_gene: TRBJ1-4
v_gene: TRBV12-3/TRBV12-4
len: 13
CDR3aa: CASSPTGGEKLFF

j_gene: TRBJ1-6
v_gene: TRBV6-1
len: 17
CDR3aa: CASSEVGGGFWDSPLHF

j_gene: TRBJ1-4
v_gene: TRBV5-1
len: 14
CDR3aa: CASSLGDTNEKLFF

j_gene: TRBJ2-7
v_gene: TRBV2
len: 13
CDR3aa: CASSTRLSYEQYF

j_gene: TRBJ1-1
v_gene: TRBV19
len: 15
CDR3aa: CASSPRPFRSTEAFF

j_gene: TRBJ1-6
v_gene: TRBV7-8
len: 16
CDR3aa: CASTRPAGYHNSPLHF

j_gene: TRBJ1-6
v_gene: TRBV5-1
len: 12
CDR3aa: CASSLGPSPLHF

j_gene: TRBJ1-2
v_gene: TRBV30
len: 14
CDR3aa: CAWSAGQLNYGYTF

j_gene: TRBJ2-1
v_gene: TRBV6-6
len: 14
CDR3aa: CASSSSGGPSEQFF

j_gene: TRBJ2-7
v_gene: TRBV2
len: 15
CDR3aa: CASSETRTGGNEQYF

j_gene: TRBJ1-1
v_gene: TRBV7-9
len: 14
CDR3aa: CASSPRDRATEAFF

j_gene: TRBJ2-2
v_gene: TRBV7-3
len: 15
CDR3aa: CASSPQGVDTGELFF

j_gene: TRBJ2-7
v_gene: TRBV19
len: 14
CDR3aa: CASSTRDNSYEQYF

j_gene: TRBJ1-2
v_gene: TRBV29-1
len: 13
CDR3aa: CSVAMKPNYGYTF

j_gene: TRBJ2-7
v_gene: TRBV1
len: 16
CDR3aa: CTSSQGTPLSSYEQYF

j_gene: TRBJ1-2
v_gene: TRBV6-2/TRBV6-3
len: 12
CDR3aa: CASSLFGWGYTF

j_gene: TRBJ1-5
v_gene: TRBV19
len: 16
CDR3aa: CASRFDTVDSNQPQHF

j_gene: TRBJ1-2
v_gene: TRBV28
len: 13
CDR3aa: CASSMTASYGYTF

j_gene: TRBJ1-2
v_gene: TRBV27
len: 13
CDR3aa: CASSRGGSYGYTF

j_gene: TRBJ2-2
v_gene: TRBV9
len: 16
CDR3aa: CASSVDGGRGTGELFF

j_gene: TRBJ1-5
v_gene: TRBV11-2
len: 14
CDR3aa: CASSLTGRNQPQHF

j_gene: TRBJ2-7
v_gene: TRBV11-2
len: 17
CDR3aa: CASSRRGTGHGFGEQYF

j_gene: TRBJ2-7
v_gene: TRBV4-1
len: 14
CDR3aa: CASSQGRGDYEQYF

j_gene: TRBJ2-1
v_gene: TRBV11-2
len: 18
CDR3aa: CASNSPQAGPKLGNEQFF

j_gene: TRBJ2-7
v_gene: TRBV7-2
len: 16
CDR3aa: CASSYRTASLGYEQYF

j_gene: TRBJ1-5
v_gene: TRBV29-1
len: 14
CDR3aa: CSVRTGEVNQPQHF

j_gene: TRBJ1-5
v_gene: TRBV19
len: 13
CDR3aa: CASSLALAQPQHF

j_gene: TRBJ2-5
v_gene: TRBV5-4
len: 17
CDR3aa: CASSLDPGQGLGETQYF

j_gene: TRBJ1-4
v_gene: TRBV19
len: 13
CDR3aa: CASGETVNEKLFF

j_gene: TRBJ2-1
v_gene: TRBV28
len: 17
CDR3aa: CASSSHLTGLGSNEQFF

j_gene: TRBJ1-6
v_gene: TRBV5-6
len: 14
CDR3aa: CASSLDRANSPLHF

j_gene: TRBJ1-5
v_gene: TRBV19
len: 14
CDR3aa: CASSRGETNQPQHF

j_gene: TRBJ2-3
v_gene: TRBV5-4
len: 16
CDR3aa: CASSRGVAGYTDTQYF

j_gene: TRBJ2-5
v_gene: TRBV7-2
len: 14
CDR3aa: CASSSRRLQETQYF

j_gene: TRBJ2-1
v_gene: TRBV2
len: 15
CDR3aa: CASSISGGPYNEQFF

j_gene: TRBJ1-2
v_gene: TRBV2
len: 13
CDR3aa: CASLTGRSEGYTF